This T cell receptor beta chain emerged from a study of blood T cell repertoires in COVID-19. Study summary: Specimens from acute and convalescent COVID-19 originated in the United States, Italy and Spain.

Those who participated ranged in age from 18 to 89 years and resided in 20 to 30 US areas. Which cohort a participant joined came from the clinical history participants gave. This clone has a single count. Data came from immunoSEQ multiplex PCR; TCRdb stores just in-frame clones and leaves some out. The sample has approximately 200,000 clones; roughly 89% are singletons. The CDR3 is 15 amino acids. Trimming at V came to 5 bases and at J to 3 bases, leaving 6 bases not matched to a gene. Germline V gene data show CDR1 as SGHTA and CDR2 as FQGNSA. The chain has TRBV7-2 and TRBJ1-4, with 7 bases that match TRBD1. This sequence originates from a woman between 40 and 55 years old with acute COVID-19. Sample: PBMCs or T cells enriched from blood (not recorded which). This CDR3 reads CASSTNRGANEKLFF. Here the CDR3 DNA reads TGTGCCAGCAGCACCAACAGGGGAGCTAATGAAAAACTGTTTTTT.